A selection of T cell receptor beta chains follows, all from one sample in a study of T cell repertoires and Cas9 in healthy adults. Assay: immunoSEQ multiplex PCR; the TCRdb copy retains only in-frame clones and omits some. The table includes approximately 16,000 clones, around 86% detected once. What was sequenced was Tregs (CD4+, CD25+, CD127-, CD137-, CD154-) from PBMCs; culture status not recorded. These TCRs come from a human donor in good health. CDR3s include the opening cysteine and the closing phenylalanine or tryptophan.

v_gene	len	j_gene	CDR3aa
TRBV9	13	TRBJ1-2	CASSVGGTYGYTF
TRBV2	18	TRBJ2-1	CASSDRGGGVRSYNEQFF
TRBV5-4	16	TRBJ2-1	CASSLGGSVIYNEQFF
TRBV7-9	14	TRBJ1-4	CASSRTSWGEKLFF
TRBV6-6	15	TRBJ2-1	CASSYSWQGGYEQFF
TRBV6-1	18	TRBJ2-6	CASSEQGRVLSGANVLTF
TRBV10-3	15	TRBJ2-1	CAISGLAGAGDEQFF
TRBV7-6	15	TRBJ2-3	CASSWQGISTDTQYF
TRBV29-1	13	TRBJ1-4	CSFTGLGGEKLFF
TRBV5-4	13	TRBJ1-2	CASRGDSWRGYTF
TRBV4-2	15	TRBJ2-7	CASSQYLAGVYEQYF
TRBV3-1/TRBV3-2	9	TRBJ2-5	CAAGETQYF
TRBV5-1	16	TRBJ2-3	CASSLVQGLITDTQYF
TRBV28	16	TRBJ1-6	CASSGVATSYNSPLHF
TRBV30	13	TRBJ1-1	CAWTRRRVTEAFF
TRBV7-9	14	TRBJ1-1	CASSLALLGESAFF
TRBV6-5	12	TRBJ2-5	CASKGEGETQYF
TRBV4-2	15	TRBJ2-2	CASSHTGRGGLRLFF
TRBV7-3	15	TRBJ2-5	CASSSGQGIGETQYF
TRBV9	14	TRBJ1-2	CASSSRSSDYGYTF
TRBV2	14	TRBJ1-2	CASRGQTESYGYTF
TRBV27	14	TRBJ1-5	CASSLQNRGQPQHF
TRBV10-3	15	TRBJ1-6	CAISEQVGVNSPLHF
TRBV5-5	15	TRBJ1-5	CASSWTGGEGQPQHF
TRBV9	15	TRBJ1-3	CASSPDSTPGNTIYF
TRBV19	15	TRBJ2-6	CASSRITSGANVLTF
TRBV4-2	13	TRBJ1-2	CASSQARGYGYTF
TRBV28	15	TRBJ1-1	CASSLLWGGNTEAFF
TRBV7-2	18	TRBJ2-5	CASSLGRFAGGPQETQYF
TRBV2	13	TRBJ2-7	CASNPDSSSKQYF
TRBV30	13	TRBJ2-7	CALTGIGSYEQYF
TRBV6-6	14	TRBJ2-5	CASRGSGNQETQYF
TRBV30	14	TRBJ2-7	CAFYPLSGTTEQYF
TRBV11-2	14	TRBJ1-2	CASSLSGTEYGYTF
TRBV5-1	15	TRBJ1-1	CASSLVAGGVDEAFF
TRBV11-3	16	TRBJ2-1	CASSLGSGGGYNEQFF
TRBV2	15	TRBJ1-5	CASSRSGMGNQPQHF
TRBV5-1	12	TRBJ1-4	CASSYPDEKLFF
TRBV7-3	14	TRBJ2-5	CASSLAGVGETQYF
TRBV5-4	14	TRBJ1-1	CASSRGQANTEAFF
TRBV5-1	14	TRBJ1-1	CASSPGRGGPEAFF
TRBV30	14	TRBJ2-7	CAWSGGSLGGEQYF
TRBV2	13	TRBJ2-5	CASSSGSWETQYF